The 32 T cell receptor beta chains in this list originate from one sample, sequenced in a study of early T cells in non-severe SARS-CoV-2 infection. TCRdb fed the 5' RACE reads into MiXCR, producing one record per CDR3 protein. Counted here are approximately 73,000 distinct CDR3 sequences, more than 10% occurring once; the ten biggest clones make up approximately 1%. The source material was whole blood. Source of these receptors: an adult who was a healthcare worker with PCR-confirmed SARS-CoV-2 infection or an uninfected control (not recorded which).

This clonotype was observed a few times. This rearrangement joins TRBV5-4 to TRBJ2-2; 9 positions match TRBD2. With V trimmed by 0 bases and J by 4 bases, 4 bases remained unmatched. Germline V gives CDR1 SGHNT, CDR2 YYREEE (reference sequence). CDR3 length equals 16 residues. The CDR3 coding sequence is TGTGCCAGCAGCTTGGGGGTAGCGGGAGTCACCGGGGAGCTGTTTTTT. Its translation: CASSLGVAGVTGELFF.

This clonotype has more than one count but fewer than ten. The chain combines TRBV7-6 with TRBJ1-4; the D gene is possibly TRBD1 (5 bases). Trimming removed 1 base from V and 4 bases from J, with 10 bases in between. This CDR3 has 15 amino acids. Germline loops: CDR1 SGHVS, CDR2 FNYEAQ. As DNA, the CDR3 is TGTGCCAGCAGCTTAGAGGGACTGAGTAATGAAAAACTGTTTTTT. It yields the protein CASSLEGLSNEKLFF.

This clonotype was seen many times. The chain combines TRBV21-1 with TRBJ2-7; whether TRBD1, the table's D call, matches the DNA was not checked. TRBV21-1 is a pseudogene. The CDR3 totals 15 residues. CDR3 bases: TGTGCCAGCAGCCGGGGCGGGGGGCCCCGCTACGAGCAGTACTTC. Translation: CASSRGGGPRYEQYF.

The chain combines TRBV12-3 or TRBV12-4 with TRBJ1-5; D is unclear. The CDR3 extends over 12 amino acids. V gave up 6 bases and J gave up 8 bases, with 11 bases separating them. The CDR3 sequence: CASSLAPKPQHF. The CDR3 DNA reads TGTGCCAGCAGCCTAGCCCCGAAGCCCCAGCATTTT.

Many counts were recorded for this clonotype. V is TRBV29-1 and J is TRBJ2-7; D is perhaps TRBD1 (6 bases). CDR1 is SQVTM, CDR2 ANQGSEA, per germline. This CDR3 contains 15 residues. The V gene lost 7 bases and the J gene lost 0 bases, with 19 bases spanning the gap. The CDR3 sequence is CSASTDSARSYEQYF. The CDR3 region has the DNA TGCAGCGCCTCGACGGACAGCGCCCGCTCCTACGAGCAGTACTTC.

The table lists this clonotype with many counts. The J gene is TRBJ2-3, the V gene TRBV27; D may be TRBD1 or TRBD2 (5 bases each). The ends were cut back, 8 bases at V and 3 bases at J, with 18 bases in the middle. CDR1 MNHEY and CDR2 SMNVEV come from the germline V gene (reference sequence). The CDR3 has 15 residues. The CDR3 DNA follows: TGTGCCAGCCCCAGGGCCCCCCCGGGGACAGATACGCAGTATTTT. Translating it yields CASPRAPPGTDTQYF.

This chain links TRBV28 with TRBJ2-1; D is perhaps TRBD1 (5 bases). The CDR3 runs to 15 residues. The germline V gene encodes CDR1 MDHEN and CDR2 SYDVKM. V was clipped by 7 bases and J by 0 bases, with 13 bases between them. CDR3 in DNA: TGTGCCAGCACCTCAGGGCCTAGCTCCTACAATGAGCAGTTCTTC. It is translated as CASTSGPSSYNEQFF.

This clonotype has only a few counts. The chain employs TRBV29-1 and TRBJ2-3; D unclear. Trimming removed 6 bases at V and 0 bases at J, with 10 bases between. In germline, CDR1 is SQVTM, CDR2 ANQGSEA. The CDR3 has 13 residues. Here the CDR3 DNA reads TGCAGCGTCGCAAAGGGCAGCACAGATACGCAGTATTTT. Translating gives CSVAKGSTDTQYF.

The gene calls are TRBV28 and TRBJ2-1; possible D gene TRBD2, 7 bases. With 6 bases removed from V and 8 bases from J, the gap between germline ends came to 14 bases. The CDR3 spans 13 residues. Per the germline V gene, CDR1 is MDHEN and CDR2 is SYDVKM. The CDR3 protein is CASRTRGGHEQFF. DNA for the CDR3: TGTGCCAGCAGAACTAGGGGGGGTCATGAGCAGTTCTTC.

The chain links TRBV20-1 to TRBJ2-3; TRBD2 is a possible D gene (5 bases). Germline lookup yields CDR1 DFQATT and CDR2 SNEGSKA (reference sequence). The CDR3 is 13 amino acids. V lost 3 bases and J lost 0, with 7 bases in between. This CDR3 is CSASDYSTDTQYF. DNA for the CDR3: TGCAGTGCTAGTGACTATAGCACAGATACGCAGTATTTT.

This clonotype was detected ten times or more. The genes are TRBV27 and TRBJ2-3, with 8 bases fitting TRBD2. CDR3 length: 16 amino acids. The junction had 3 bases not matched to a gene; V was cut back by 1 base and J by 0 bases. Germline CDR1 is MNHEY and CDR2 is SMNVEV (reference sequence). The CDR3 DNA reads as TGTGCCAGCAGTTTATTTAGCGGGGCTAGCACAGATACGCAGTATTTT. Translation: CASSLFSGASTDTQYF.

This clonotype was detected only a few times. V is TRBV9 and J is TRBJ2-5; 12 bases match TRBD2. The CDR3 is 17 residues long. CDR1 and CDR2 from the germline V gene are SGDLS and YYNGEE. V trimming: 4 bases; J trimming: 3 bases; junction bases outside the gene matches: 10. CDR3 amino acids: CASSLRTSGALKETQYF. The CDR3 bases are TGTGCCAGCAGCCTGCGGACTAGCGGGGCGCTTAAAGAGACCCAGTACTTC.

The chain carries TRBV6-2 or TRBV6-3 and TRBJ2-3; D not resolved. The CDR3 has 14 amino acids. The ends were cut back, 5 bases at V and 4 bases at J, with 13 bases in the middle. The germline gives CDR1 MNHEY, CDR2 SVGEGT. The CDR3 spells CASSPRVAADTQYF. The CDR3 bases are TGTGCCAGCAGTCCAAGAGTGGCAGCAGATACGCAGTATTTT.

The sample holds many counts of this clonotype. This chain links TRBV27 with TRBJ1-6, with D perhaps TRBD1 (6 bases). V was pared by 5 bases and J by 7 bases, with 15 bases between. Germline-derived CDR1 and CDR2 are MNHEY and SMNVEV (reference sequence). The CDR3 contains 15 residues. CDR3 sequence reads: CASSPTWGANSPLHF. CDR3 nucleotides: TGTGCCAGCAGTCCGACGTGGGGGGCGAATTCACCCCTCCACTTT.

In its sample, this clonotype was seen a few times. V gene TRBV20-1 combines with J gene TRBJ1-6, with D unresolved. The CDR3 is made up of 14 amino acids. Trimming removed 3 bases at V and 7 bases at J, with 13 bases between. Germline CDR1 DFQATT, CDR2 SNEGSKA (reference sequence). The CDR3 sequence: CSASWRSANSPLHF. The CDR3 DNA sequence: TGCAGTGCTAGTTGGAGGAGCGCCAATTCACCCCTCCACTTT.

At least ten counts were recorded for this clonotype. The rearrangement links TRBV11-2 to TRBJ2-5, with 10 bases aligning to TRBD2. From germline, CDR1 is SGHAT and CDR2 FQNNGV. The CDR3 has 16 amino acids. V dropped 1 base and J dropped 5; count of bases not matched to a gene: 7. The CDR3 DNA reads as TGTGCCAGCAGCTTAGGAAGCGGGAGGGCCTGGGAGACCCAGTACTTC. It encodes CASSLGSGRAWETQYF.

Only a few counts were recorded for this clonotype. This chain joins TRBV6-1 and TRBJ2-7; TRBD2 might be the D (6 bases). The germline V and J ends were trimmed by 0 bases and 2 bases, with 14 bases remaining between them. This CDR3 comprises 16 residues. Germline lookup yields CDR1 MNHNS and CDR2 SASEGT. CDR3 protein: CASSEAFGGRTYEQYF. CDR3 sequence (DNA): TGTGCCAGCAGTGAAGCCTTCGGGGGAAGGACCTACGAGCAGTACTTC.

In its sample, this clonotype was seen a few times. The chain has TRBV12-5 and TRBJ2-3, with unresolved D. Germline CDR1 and CDR2: LGHNT and FRNRAP. Trimming took 2 bases from V and 1 from J, leaving 10 bases between them. CDR3 length: 15 amino acids. CDR3 amino acids: CASGLMLRGTDTQYF. For the CDR3, the DNA is TGTGCTAGTGGTTTGATGCTTAGGGGCACAGATACGCAGTATTTT.

The V call is TRBV19, the J call TRBJ2-6; D is unclear. Germline lookup yields CDR1 LNHDA and CDR2 SQIVND (reference sequence). Trimming removed 7 bases from V and 6 bases from J, with 19 bases in between. The length of the CDR3 is 16 residues. The CDR3 spells CASNYRRQGMANVLTF. In nucleotides, the CDR3 is TGTGCCAGTAACTATCGTCGACAAGGGATGGCCAACGTCCTGACTTTC.

The rearrangement links TRBV7-2 to TRBJ2-2; a weak D match, TRBD1 (6 bases). Trimming took 4 bases from V and 0 from J, leaving 15 bases between them. The CDR3 covers 17 residues. CDR1 and CDR2 from the germline V gene are SGHTA and FQGNSA. The CDR3 protein is CASSSGRDTPNTGELFF. The CDR3 region has the DNA TGTGCCAGCAGCTCTGGCCGGGACACACCGAACACCGGGGAGCTGTTTTTT.

This clonotype was detected many times. The CDR3 DNA reads TGCGCCAGCAGCCCTCTGGGACGGAATAATCAGCCCCAGCATTTT. Encoded protein: CASSPLGRNNQPQHF. The chain joins TRBV4-1 to TRBJ1-5; the D gene is possibly TRBD1 (5 bases). The CDR3 has 15 amino acids. V was clipped by 4 bases and J by 4 bases, with 14 bases between them. Germline loops: CDR1 MGHRA, CDR2 YSYEKL.

This clonotype has just a few counts. The chain links TRBV12-3 or TRBV12-4 to TRBJ1-6, with 7 bases fitting TRBD1. The CDR3 has 15 residues. Trimming took 5 bases from V and 7 from J; bases not matched to a gene: 8. The CDR3 protein is CASSTHRGGNSPLHF. The CDR3 DNA sequence: TGTGCCAGCAGTACCCACAGGGGCGGCAATTCACCCCTCCACTTT.

In its sample, this clonotype was seen a few times. CDR3 protein: CASSKGRLDPSTDTQYF. CDR3 nucleotides: TGTGCCAGCAGCAAAGGGAGACTAGACCCTAGCACAGATACGCAGTATTTT. The chain carries TRBV21-1 and TRBJ2-3; TRBD2, the D gene given by the table, was not confirmed from the DNA. TRBV21-1 is noted as a pseudogene. The CDR3 runs to 17 residues.

This clonotype was seen repeatedly, ten times or more. The chain recombines TRBV3-1 with TRBJ2-1, with unresolved D. The CDR3 totals 12 residues. The V end lost 4 bases, the J end lost 5 bases, and 6 bases lay between the germline ends. In germline, CDR1 is LGHDT, CDR2 YNNKEL (reference sequence). The CDR3 nucleotides are TGTGCCAGCAGCCCGACCGACAATGAGCAGTTCTTC. Protein sequence: CASSPTDNEQFF.

The chain's CDR3 is CSARQGTGYTF. The CDR3 DNA is TGCAGCGCCCGACAGGGGACCGGCTACACCTTC. The chain employs TRBV29-1 and TRBJ1-2; TRBD1 agrees at 8 bases. Trimming cost V 7 bases and J 8 bases; bases outside gene matches: 6. The germline V gene has CDR1 SQVTM and CDR2 ANQGSEA. The CDR3 covers 11 residues.

This clonotype was observed at least ten times. The chain has TRBV12-3 or TRBV12-4 and TRBJ2-5; the D gene is possibly TRBD1 (5 bases). The CDR3 covers 16 residues. Trimming removed 2 bases at V and 4 bases at J, with 17 bases between. CDR3 amino acids: CASSLLGLGRAETQYF. Here the CDR3 DNA reads TGTGCCAGCAGTTTATTGGGGTTGGGCAGGGCAGAGACCCAGTACTTC.

This clonotype has a handful of counts. The chain recombines TRBV6-9 with TRBJ2-7, with 10 bases aligning to TRBD1. This CDR3 region has 15 residues. Germline assignment: CDR1 MNHGY and CDR2 SVAAGI. After removal of 2 bases from V and 7 bases from J, the junction contained 8 bases not matched to a gene. The CDR3 reads CASSYGTGVTWEQYF. For the CDR3, the DNA is TGTGCCAGCAGTTATGGGACAGGGGTGACTTGGGAGCAGTACTTC.

The table lists this clonotype with many counts. This sequence joins TRBV29-1 and TRBJ2-5; 7 bases fit TRBD1. Germline V lookup: CDR1 SQVTM, CDR2 ANQGSEA. This CDR3 spans 13 amino acids. With V trimmed by 2 bases and J by 5 bases, 5 bases remained unmatched. In nucleotides, the CDR3 is TGCAGCGTTGAACCTACAGGGGTCGAGACCCAGTACTTC. Its protein product is CSVEPTGVETQYF.

This clonotype was counted between two and nine times. J is TRBJ2-5 and V is TRBV20-1; TRBD2 matches 14 bases. Trimming took 2 bases from V and 4 from J; bases not matched to a gene: 9. The CDR3 length is 17 residues. Germline V gives CDR1 DFQATT, CDR2 SNEGSKA (reference sequence). CDR3 residues: CSARPGTSGSTGETQYF. In DNA form, the CDR3 reads TGCAGTGCTAGACCCGGGACTAGCGGGAGTACTGGAGAGACCCAGTACTTC.

This rearrangement joins TRBV18 to TRBJ2-2; 8 positions agree with TRBD2. The CDR3 has 17 amino acids. Germline trimming cut 0 bases from V and 5 bases from J; bases unmatched to any gene: 8. Germline loops: CDR1 KGHSH, CDR2 LQKENI. The CDR3 DNA reads as TGTGCCAGCTCACCACCTTCGCGGGAGGTGATGACCGGGGAGCTGTTTTTT. This translates into CASSPPSREVMTGELFF.

This clonotype was picked up many times. This chain connects TRBV30 to TRBJ2-7; either TRBD1 or TRBD2 may supply D (5 bases each). Trimming removed 5 bases from V and 2 bases from J, with 16 bases in between. Germline V gene data show CDR1 as GTSNPN and CDR2 as SVGIG (reference sequence). The CDR3 length is 14 residues. CDR3 nucleotide sequence: TGTGCCTGGGTACGGGACGGTCGGGCCTACGAGCAGTACTTC. Translated, it gives CAWVRDGRAYEQYF.

The chain is built from TRBV29-1 and TRBJ1-2; D gene ambiguous. V lost 4 bases to trimming and J lost 3 bases, with 9 bases between them. Germline CDR1 reads SQVTM; CDR2 reads ANQGSEA. The CDR3 has 12 residues. Written as DNA, the CDR3 is TGCAGCGTTGTCTCCGGGGACTATGGCTACACCTTC. It translates to CSVVSGDYGYTF.